This TCR beta chain came from a study of T cells after posttransplantation cyclophosphamide listed by TCRdb under 2016. Background on the whole study: Using TRB sequencing, the study followed how the T cell repertoire rebuilt after myeloablative bone marrow transplantation with posttransplantation cyclophosphamide given as GVHD prophylaxis. Antigen receptor sequencing was done on samples from over 30 PTCy-treated patients and from under 20 related bone marrow donors of those patients. TRA and TRB clonality were tightly correlated in roughly ten samples, so subsequent TCR analyses focused on TRB only. Blood from every one of the roughly 35 PTCy patients who had 1-year posttransplant specimens underwent TRB sequencing. Public TRB sequences were compared against a database of over 3,000 sequences linked to responses to pathogens, tumor antigens, self-antigens and alloantigens. Up to 3 additional blood samples from 2 to 5.2 years after transplant were also TRB-sequenced in 3 patients, as was pretransplant blood from a handful of patients. What the work shows at the level of the full study, not this receptor alone: Across fewer than 50 patients, TRB clonality was highly associated with recipient CMV seropositivity and CMV reactivation, and diversity in PTCy patients was similar to diversity in CNI/methotrexate controls. The TRB repertoires of T cells infiltrating skin or the GI tract showed only limited overlap with the TRB repertoires found in blood. Donor-recipient similarity was low at 1-2 months but rose over the first year, and later blood repertoires were often dominated by donor CD8+ memory clones.

The intended sense of this specimen's treatment or condition label: high-dose cyclophosphamide on days +3 and +4 as single-agent GVHD prophylaxis. For conditioning, the PTCy patients got busulfan and fludarabine, then a related or unrelated marrow graft, followed by cyclophosphamide on days +3 and +4. The PTCy-treated patients were drawn from a prospective, multi-institutional clinical trial. Peripheral blood and bone marrow mononuclear cells were isolated by Ficoll-Hypaque density centrifugation and cryopreserved. CD4+ and CD8+ T cells, including naive and memory subsets, were sorted by FACS on a FACSAria II. Points on this clone: Its cognate antigen has yet to be identified. Base qualities were left out, and no much larger clone turns up one base away.

Genomic DNA was the input for TRB sequencing, which was run either with the immunoSEQ assay at survey resolution or with the hsTCRB kit. Turning to the authors' computational methods: The immunoSEQ software handled the initial read processing, while the LymphoSeq R package was used for the repertoire analyses. Clonality was computed as 1 minus normalized Shannon entropy, and a Gini coefficient was also calculated for each TRB dataset. To infer phenotypes in unsorted samples, TRB sequences from sorted subsets of the recipient or donor were mapped onto unsorted samples from the same recipient. Held by TCRdb, this immuneACCESS table contains in-frame sequences only and omits some clones. Under half of the omission traces to an unresolved V gene where checked; the cause of the rest is unknown. That table furnishes V, J and clone size, whereas the DNA furnished D and trimming. The sample contains a few thousand clones, nearly 85% of them found a single time. The leading ten clones occupy roughly 6.5% of the sample.

The material sequenced was CD4+ T cells sorted from blood, taken 242 days after a stem cell transplant with posttransplant cyclophosphamide. The source of this sequence is a male patient aged 30 to 39 who received an allogeneic stem cell transplant from a related donor, was CMV-positive, and had no GVHD. Donor T cells from the graft may be present among the T cells after a transplant.

The CDR3 corresponds to CASSSGASGSTDTQYF. The DNA is as follows: TGTGCCAGCAGTTCGGGGGCTAGCGGGAGCACAGATACGCAGTATTTT. The rearrangement combines TRBV6-5 with TRBJ2-3, with 8 middle bases fitting TRBD2. Germline trimming amounts to 4 bases on V and 0 bases on J, with 6 as the count of junction bases outside the gene matches. Reading from cysteine to phenylalanine, the CDR3 counts 16 amino acids. CDR3 DNA only is kept here, 48 bases in frame from base 1. The germline V gene specifies MNHEY as CDR1 and SVGAGI as CDR2.